The clone carrying this T cell receptor beta chain has only a few counts. The target antigen is unknown. Compared with germline, one end of the junction differs, possibly owing to a read error. Germline CDR1 reads LGHDT; CDR2 reads YNNKEL (reference sequence). CDR3 length: 14 residues. This record belongs to a study of regulatory T cells in long-lasting Graves disease. Overall study results and limits: Few sampled subjects may have lowered accuracy.

Arm-PCR of CDR3 regions with iRepertoire HTBI primers generated TCR beta libraries. TCRdb analysed the multiplex PCR reads with MiXCR anew, one entry per CDR3 protein. Seen here are roughly 500,000 distinct CDR3 sequences, 14% observed once, and the top ten hold under 20%. Time point meaning: newly diagnosed GD, antithyroid drugs for less than 3 months. Researchers made the TCR library from RNA that was extracted from PBMCs. EDTA tubes held roughly 9.2 milliliters of peripheral blood from each patient. These data also formed part of another study, on T cells in Graves' hyperthyroidism and ophthalmopathy. As that report states: A set of HTBI primers served as the primers for a first-round RT-PCR of the TCR CDR3.

The J gene is TRBJ1-1, the V gene TRBV3-1; TRBD1 agrees at 7 bases. This TCR was sampled from a woman aged 50 to 60 with Graves disease. This specimen was peripheral blood mononuclear cells (PBMCs), taken at new diagnosis, from a patient treated with antithyroid drugs. Here the CDR3 reads CASSRTTGNTEAFF. DNA for the CDR3: TGTGCCAGCAGCCGGACGACAGGGAACACTGAGGCTTTCTTT.